Reported below is one TCR beta chain. Its target is not known. The donors were members of the validation cohort comprising roughly 130 subjects, separate from the roughly 690-subject first cohort. The data were obtained in a study of cytomegalovirus exposure and HLA in healthy donors. CDR1 is SGHDT and CDR2 is YYEEEE in the germline V gene. This CDR3 spans 15 amino acids. V lost 4 bases and J lost 6, with 19 bases in between. Measured with immunoSEQ multiplex PCR; TCRdb has only the in-frame clones, and not every one. The sample includes around 49,000 clones, around 94% of them seen just once. Overall study results and limits: The dataset shows that most TCR sequences were rare, while some public TCRs occurred in many donors. The listing of roughly 160 TCR beta chains classed them as cytomegalovirus-associated.

Specimen: PBMCs. This chain uses TRBV5-6 with TRBJ1-1, with D unresolved. This TCR derives from a woman aged 18-35 years in good health and CMV-seropositive. The CDR3 DNA sequence: TGTGCCAGCAGCCTCGGAGGTTTGAACGCCCCTGAAGCTTTCTTT. It codes for CASSLGGLNAPEAFF.